A single sample gave rise to the 27 T cell receptor beta chains below, sequenced in a study of T cell responses to AZD1222 COVID-19 vaccine. The assay was immunoSEQ multiplex PCR, and TCRdb's table has in-frame clones only and misses some. The table lists around 120,000 clones, roughly 90% of them singletons. The sequencing here drew on peripheral blood, taken on day 0 of AZD1222 vaccination. Receptors originate from an adult in good health.

The V gene is TRBV7-9, the J gene TRBJ1-2, with unresolved D. This CDR3 is built from 13 residues. The germline V gene has CDR1 SEHNR and CDR2 FQNEAQ (reference sequence). V was shortened by 1 base and J by 8 bases, with 11 bases between the two germline ends. The CDR3 is CASSLDGIGGYTF. CDR3 nucleotide sequence: TGTGCCAGCAGCTTAGACGGGATTGGGGGCTACACCTTC.

V usage is TRBV7-2 and J usage is TRBJ1-1, with 9 bases lining up with TRBD1. Trimming removed 5 bases from V and 0 bases from J; junction bases left unmatched: 10. Germline V lookup: CDR1 SGHTA, CDR2 FQGNSA. This CDR3 is built from 17 residues. In DNA, the CDR3 is TGTGCCAGCAGCCGGGGACAGGGCGTTCCATTGAACACTGAAGCTTTCTTT. Translation gives CASSRGQGVPLNTEAFF.

This clone is medium-sized within its sample. The V call is TRBV11-3, the J call TRBJ1-3, with D possibly matching TRBD1 (5 bases). Germline V gives CDR1 SGHNT, CDR2 YENEEA. Trimming stripped 5 bases from V and 0 bases from J, with 11 bases between. This CDR3 has 15 residues. CDR3 sequence reads: CASSRDSSSGNTIYF. For the CDR3, the DNA is TGTGCCAGCAGCCGTGACAGCAGCTCTGGAAACACCATATATTTT.

The chain links TRBV3-1 (or the pseudogene TRBV3-2) to TRBJ2-7; 14 bases line up with TRBD2. The CDR3 is made up of 15 amino acids. V was pared by 4 bases and J by 5 bases, with 4 bases of the junction left unmatched. Germline loops: CDR1 LGHDT, CDR2 YNNKEL (reference sequence). The DNA for the CDR3 is TGTGCCAGCAGCCTTCCGGGACTAGCGGGGGACGAGCAGTACTTC. Its protein is CASSLPGLAGDEQYF.

This CDR3 reads CASSSGLAETDTQYF. Here the CDR3 DNA reads TGTGCCAGCAGTTCGGGACTAGCAGAAACAGATACGCAGTATTTT. The rearrangement joins TRBV6-4 to TRBJ2-3, with 9 bases matching TRBD2. The CDR3 extends over 15 amino acids. With V trimmed by 5 bases and J by 3 bases, 6 bases remained unmatched. From germline, CDR1 is MRHNA and CDR2 SNTAGT.

This clone rates as medium-sized. DNA of the CDR3: TGCGCCAGCAGACTTGACCCAACGAAGGGTGAGCAGTACTTC. Translating gives CASRLDPTKGEQYF. This rearrangement joins TRBV5-1 to TRBJ2-7; no firm D call. Deletions cut 5 bases from V and 7 bases from J, with 19 bases between. This CDR3 has 14 amino acids. From germline, CDR1 is SGHRS and CDR2 YFSETQ. Full variable domain (rest looked up from reference TRBV5-1 and TRBJ2-7): KAGVTQTPRYLIKTRGQQVTLSCSPISGHRSVSWYQQTPGQGLQFLFEYFSETQRNKGNFPGRFSGRQFSNSRSEMNVSTLELGDSALYLCASRLDPTKGEQYFGPGTRLTVT.

The chain couples TRBV7-6 to TRBJ1-2; D ambiguous. V was trimmed by 5 bases and J by 2 bases, leaving 6 bases between them. The CDR3 is 12 amino acids. Germline CDR1 reads SGHVS; CDR2 reads FNYEAQ. The CDR3 here is CASSQLNYGYTF. The CDR3 region has the DNA TGTGCCAGCAGCCAACTCAACTATGGCTACACCTTC.

The gene calls are TRBV7-2 and TRBJ1-1; D gene ambiguous. Trimming took off 1 base at V and 5 bases at J, with 11 bases between the two ends. This CDR3 spans 14 amino acids. Germline V gives CDR1 SGHTA, CDR2 FQGNSA. CDR3 DNA: TGTGCCAGCAGCTTAGGTGGGAGTCCGACTGAAGCTTTCTTT. Translated: CASSLGGSPTEAFF.

The chain recombines TRBV5-4 with TRBJ1-1; the D is unclear. Trimming pared 2 bases from V and 8 bases from J, leaving 7 bases between. The CDR3 consists of 11 residues. Looked up from germline, CDR1 is SGHNT and CDR2 is YYREEE (reference sequence). CDR3 nucleotide sequence: TGTGCCAGCAGCTTAACGGGAGAAGCTTTCTTT. Protein: CASSLTGEAFF. Complete variable domain (other parts from reference TRBV5-4 and TRBJ1-1): ETGVTQSPTHLIKTRGQQVTLRCSSQSGHNTVSWYQQALGQGPQFIFQYYREEENGRGNFPPRFSGLQFPNYSSELNVNALELDDSALYLCASSLTGEAFFGQGTRLTVV.

Only one count was recorded for this clone. The rearrangement joins TRBV19 to TRBJ1-4; 7 bases align to TRBD1. CDR3 length equals 18 residues. The germline V gene encodes CDR1 LNHDA and CDR2 SQIVND (reference sequence). V was pared by 1 base and J by 5 bases, with 13 bases of the junction left unmatched. CDR3 nucleotides: TGTGCCAGTAGTATAGGCCCCGGGACAGAAATAACGAATGAAAAACTGTTTTTT. Residues: CASSIGPGTEITNEKLFF.

The J gene is TRBJ1-5, the V gene TRBV18, with 8 positions matching TRBD1. CDR3 length equals 14 residues. With V trimmed by 3 bases and J by 7 bases, 5 bases remained unmatched. CDR1 and CDR2 (germline): KGHSH, LQKENI. The DNA of the CDR3 is TGTGCCAGCTCACCGGACAGGGCAGTCCAGCCCCAGCATTTT. It encodes CASSPDRAVQPQHF.

The gene calls are TRBV27 and TRBJ2-3; D is undetermined. Germline V gene sequence: CDR1 MNHEY, CDR2 SMNVEV (reference sequence). This CDR3 has 16 amino acids. Trimming left V 6 bases short and J 0 bases short, with 16 bases between. The DNA for the CDR3 is TGTGCCAGCAGCTACATAGGCTCGCTAAGCACAGATACGCAGTATTTT. It encodes CASSYIGSLSTDTQYF.

The rearrangement uses TRBV6-5 and TRBJ2-4, with 7 bases aligning to TRBD1. Germline lookup yields CDR1 MNHEY and CDR2 SVGAGI. After removal of 6 bases from V and 6 bases from J, the junction contained 8 bases not matched to a gene. The CDR3 runs 14 residues. The CDR3 spells CASRAGGNVNIQYF. CDR3 nucleotides: TGTGCCAGCAGAGCAGGGGGTAATGTAAACATTCAGTACTTC.

This chain joins TRBV5-1 and TRBJ2-5; D may correspond to TRBD1 or TRBD2 (6 bases each). The CDR3 loop spans 16 amino acids. Germline loops: CDR1 SGHRS, CDR2 YFSETQ. Trimming took 2 bases from V and 5 from J, leaving 19 bases between them. CDR3 sequence (DNA): TGCGCCAGCAGCTTCACAGCAAGGGGGAGCGGGGAGACCCAGTACTTC. Amino acid sequence: CASSFTARGSGETQYF.

The rearrangement uses TRBV7-6 and TRBJ2-7, with 7 nucleotides matching TRBD2. The CDR3 is made up of 16 amino acids. Germline values: CDR1 SGHVS, CDR2 FNYEAQ. Trimming removed 0 bases from V and 6 bases from J; junction bases left unmatched: 11. CDR3 residues: CASSLALSGAGGEQYF. DNA of the CDR3: TGTGCCAGCAGCTTAGCGTTAAGCGGGGCCGGGGGCGAGCAGTACTTC.

This clone was seen a few times. V is TRBV7-6 and J is TRBJ2-3; D is uncertain. CDR3 length: 16 residues. The V end was cut by 5 bases, the J end by 0 bases, with 15 bases between. Per germline, CDR1 SGHVS and CDR2 FNYEAQ. In DNA, the CDR3 is TGTGCCAGCAGCCCCCTGAGTCCCCGGAGCACAGATACGCAGTATTTT. Its protein product is CASSPLSPRSTDTQYF.

The V gene is TRBV7-3, the J gene TRBJ2-3; TRBD2 is a possible D gene (7 bases). The CDR3 totals 15 residues. Per germline, CDR1 SGHTA and CDR2 FQGTGA. V lost 5 bases and J lost 4, with 16 bases in between. The CDR3: CASSPRGGAPDTQYF. The CDR3 region has the DNA TGTGCCAGCAGCCCTAGGGGGGGGGCCCCAGATACGCAGTATTTT.

This chain uses TRBV10-3 with TRBJ2-1; 9 nucleotides line up with TRBD2. Per the germline V gene, CDR1 is ENHRY and CDR2 is SYGVKD. This CDR3 comprises 14 residues. V gave up 7 bases and J gave up 6 bases; unmatched junction bases: 7. The CDR3 here is CAIKAGGTINEQFF. The CDR3 DNA reads TGTGCCATCAAAGCGGGGGGCACTATCAATGAGCAGTTCTTC.

This clone was found once. Other DNA sequences within the sample encode an identical CDR3. The CDR3 loop is CASSQAGELFF. The CDR3 DNA is TGTGCCAGCAGCCAAGCTGGGGAGCTGTTTTTT. The chain recombines TRBV3-1 (or the pseudogene TRBV3-2) with TRBJ2-2; D remains ambiguous. Germline V CDR1 and CDR2: LGHDT, YNNKEL (reference sequence). The CDR3 is 11 amino acids. Deletions cut 1 base from V and 8 bases from J, with 2 bases between.

The chain has TRBV19 and TRBJ1-5; possible D gene TRBD1, 6 bases. CDR1 and CDR2 (germline): LNHDA, SQIVND (reference sequence). The CDR3 is 16 residues long. Trimming left V 5 bases short and J 0 bases short, with 14 bases between. CDR3 DNA: TGTGCCAGTAGTCCCCGAGGGGGAATTAGCAATCAGCCCCAGCATTTT. Protein product: CASSPRGGISNQPQHF. Drawing the rest from reference TRBV19 and TRBJ1-5, the complete variable domain is DGGITQSPKYLFRKEGQNVTLSCEQNLNHDAMYWYRQDPGQGLRLIYYSQIVNDFQKGDIAEGYSVSREKKESFPLTVTSAQKNPTAFYLCASSPRGGISNQPQHFGDGTRLSIL.

CDR3 bases: TGTGCCAGCAGCGTAGATGCTAACTATGGCTACACCTTC. It is translated as CASSVDANYGYTF. This rearrangement joins TRBV9 to TRBJ1-2; no firm D call. CDR3 size: 13 residues. V shed 0 bases and J shed 0 bases, with 3 bases lying between them. From germline, CDR1 is SGDLS and CDR2 YYNGEE.

The chain links TRBV20-1 to TRBJ2-1; D remains unclear. The germline gives CDR1 DFQATT, CDR2 SNEGSKA (reference sequence). Trimming left V 1 base short and J 8 bases short, with 3 bases between. CDR3 length: 10 amino acids. DNA of the CDR3: TGCAGTGCTAGAGCGCATGAGCAGTTCTTC. It is translated as CSARAHEQFF.

J is TRBJ1-3 and V is TRBV6-5; TRBD1 matches 9 bases. Germline CDR1 and CDR2: MNHEY and SVGAGI. Trimming took 3 bases from V and 5 from J; bases not matched to a gene: 5. This CDR3 region has 15 residues. The CDR3 spells CASSYRTGERNTIYF. The CDR3 DNA reads TGTGCCAGCAGTTATCGGACAGGGGAGAGAAACACCATATATTTT.

The chain recombines TRBV6-2 or TRBV6-3 with TRBJ1-2; D possibly corresponds to TRBD1 (5 bases). The CDR3 spans 12 residues. Germline CDR1 reads MNHEY; CDR2 reads SVGEGT. Trimming cost V 4 bases and J 10 bases, with 13 bases left between them. CDR3 DNA: TGTGCCAGCAGTTCCCAGGGAGGAGACTACACCTTC. This gives the protein CASSSQGGDYTF.

The chain couples TRBV18 to TRBJ2-5; D unclear. The V gene lost 6 bases and the J gene lost 0 bases, with 2 bases spanning the gap. Germline V gives CDR1 KGHSH, CDR2 LQKENI. The CDR3 covers 11 residues. The CDR3 DNA is TGTGCCAGCTCCAACCAAGAGACCCAGTACTTC. As protein: CASSNQETQYF.

The rearrangement uses TRBV19 and TRBJ2-3, with D uncertain. The CDR3 extends over 11 amino acids. Trimming took 5 bases from V and 6 from J, leaving 6 bases between them. Germline assignment: CDR1 LNHDA and CDR2 SQIVND (reference sequence). The chain's CDR3 is CASSFTDTQYF. As DNA, the CDR3 is TGTGCCAGTAGTTTTACGGATACGCAGTATTTT.

The genes are TRBV10-3 and TRBJ2-7, with D maybe TRBD2 (6 bases). Germline CDR1 and CDR2: ENHRY and SYGVKD. The CDR3 totals 14 residues. Deletions cut 6 bases from V and 1 base from J, with 13 bases between. In DNA, the CDR3 is TGTGCCATCAGGTCCGGGACTGAGTCCTACGAGCAGTACTTC. As protein: CAIRSGTESYEQYF.